Listed below are T cell receptor beta chains from one sample, sequenced in a study of blood T cell repertoires in COVID-19. Here immunoSEQ multiplex PCR was the method, and the copy in TCRdb shows in-frame clones only, minus some. The table lists tens of thousands of clones, around four fifths of them singletons. Sequencing input: peripheral blood. The receptors originated from a woman aged 55-70 years with acute or convalescent COVID-19. CDR3s leave out the opening cysteine and the closing phenylalanine or tryptophan.

TRBJ2-5 TRBV30 AWTLGGETQY
TRBJ1-1 TRBV5-1 ASSLVQGAPGDTEAF
TRBJ1-6 TRBV7-9 ASSEGTSGSPLH
TRBJ1-1 TRBV12-3/TRBV12-4 ASSLQGNTEAF
TRBJ1-4 TRBV28 ASSTGQTGLEKLF
TRBJ2-2 TRBV6-6 ASTPGLNTGELF
TRBJ1-4 TRBV9 ASSADRGGEKLF
TRBJ1-6 TRBV27 ASSFTGSSYNSPLH
TRBJ1-6 TRBV7-3 ASSLGQHNSPLH
TRBJ1-5 TRBV12-3/TRBV12-4 ASSPVHQPQH
TRBJ1-2 TRBV19 ASSMGGGNGYT
TRBJ1-2 TRBV5-1 ASTPGQGFGYT
TRBJ1-5 TRBV19 ASSTPRTGGNQPQH
TRBJ1-6 TRBV3-1/TRBV3-2 ASSQGGGRESPLH
TRBJ2-7 TRBV7-2 ASSLDLSREIEQY
TRBJ1-6 TRBV9 ASSGTDSYNSPLH
TRBJ1-1 TRBV7-9 ASSQTGGRTEAF
TRBJ1-2 TRBV4-1 ASSLTDRGRGYT
TRBJ1-5 TRBV12-5 ASVGANQPQH
TRBJ2-5 TRBV5-1 ASSWGTQVQETQY
TRBJ1-3 TRBV5-1 ASSLAGDGNTIY
TRBJ2-1 TRBV7-6 ASSQGRTSYNEQF
TRBJ1-1 TRBV5-1 ASSLQGLLRTEAF
TRBJ2-1 TRBV6-2/TRBV6-3 ASSPRGTSYNEQF
TRBJ1-4 TRBV6-5 ASSMGGGLVEKLF
TRBJ1-1 TRBV7-9 ASSLRDIEAF
TRBJ2-1 TRBV11-3 ASSSPSVNEQF
TRBJ1-3 TRBV12-5 ASGPGQGTGNTIY
TRBJ1-5 TRBV6-5 ASLRQAGQPQH
TRBJ2-1 TRBV7-2 ASSFQGLAGGNEQF
TRBJ1-4 TRBV27 ASSNNDGILF
TRBJ2-7 TRBV2 ASSPSDRGYEQY
TRBJ2-1 TRBV15 ATSSGGRESYNEQF
TRBJ2-3 TRBV7-2 ASSSYQTLAGDSTDTQY
TRBJ2-1 TRBV5-1 ASSRTRLAGELYNEQF
TRBJ1-3 TRBV6-5 ASARDRYSGNTIY
TRBJ1-1 TRBV6-2/TRBV6-3 ASSYPLGRAF
TRBJ1-2 TRBV5-6 ASSPDRSYGYT
TRBJ2-1 TRBV10-1 ASSENQRDLDEQF
TRBJ2-3 TRBV12-3/TRBV12-4 ASRLLPGDTQY
TRBJ2-4 TRBV29-1 SVSLTQGVLAKNIQY
TRBJ2-3 TRBV3-1/TRBV3-2 ASSRTSGGAGTDTQY
TRBJ2-7 TRBV27 ASSDRVSYEQY
TRBJ2-1 TRBV5-6 ASSPLGLAGGVNEQF
TRBJ2-6 TRBV7-2 ASSLATAGRSGANVLT
TRBJ1-1 TRBV12-3/TRBV12-4 ANAEGAQTEAF
TRBJ2-1 TRBV6-5 ASTASGSSYNEQF
TRBJ2-2 TRBV27 ASSSTPPRQGSAGELF